These 2 T cell receptor beta chains were all obtained from the same sample, sequenced in a study of control samples from healthy donors and cancer patients. Method: immunoSEQ multiplex PCR; TCRdb's copy keeps in-frame clones and lacks some. Here the sample spans about 20,000 clones, around 83% being singletons. Specimen: PBMCs. The source of these receptors is a man between 60 and 75 years old with head and neck cancer.

The CDR3 DNA follows: TGCGCCAGCAGCACTCTAGGACAGGCTAACACTGAAGCTTTCTTT. This sequence encodes CASSTLGQANTEAFF. The rearrangement links TRBV5-1 to TRBJ1-1; TRBD1 matches 7 bases. Germline CDR1 SGHRS, CDR2 YFSETQ. The trim removed 4 bases at V and 2 bases at J, leaving 8 bases unmatched. The CDR3 has 15 residues.

The rearrangement joins TRBV7-8 to TRBJ2-1; TRBD1 matches 10 bases. Trimming removed 4 bases from V and 7 bases from J; junction bases left unmatched: 10. This CDR3 has 16 residues. The germline gives CDR1 SGHVS, CDR2 FQNEAQ. CDR3: CASSSNPGQGSNEQFF. The CDR3, as DNA: TGTGCCAGCAGCTCGAATCCGGGACAGGGGTCAAATGAGCAGTTCTTC. Full variable domain (rest looked up from reference TRBV7-8 and TRBJ2-1): GAGVSQSPRYKVAKRGQDVALRCDPISGHVSLFWYQQALGQGPEFLTYFQNEAQLDKSGLPSDRFFAERPEGSVSTLKIQRTQQEDSAVYLCASSSNPGQGSNEQFFGPGTRLTVL.